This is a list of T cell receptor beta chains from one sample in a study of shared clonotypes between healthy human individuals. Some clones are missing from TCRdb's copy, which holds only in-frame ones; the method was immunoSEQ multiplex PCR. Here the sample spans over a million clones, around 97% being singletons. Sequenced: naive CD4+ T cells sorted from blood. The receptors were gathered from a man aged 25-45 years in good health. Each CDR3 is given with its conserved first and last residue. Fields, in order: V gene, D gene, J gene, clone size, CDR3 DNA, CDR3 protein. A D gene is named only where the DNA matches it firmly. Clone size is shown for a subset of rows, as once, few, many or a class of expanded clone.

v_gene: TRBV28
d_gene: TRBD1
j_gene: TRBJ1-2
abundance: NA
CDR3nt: TGTGTCTCATCAGGGGGCCAGTTGTATGGCTACACCTTC
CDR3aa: CVSSGGQLYGYTF

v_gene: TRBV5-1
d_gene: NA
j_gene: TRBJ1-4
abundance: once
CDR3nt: TGCGCCAGCAGCGGAGGAACTCTGGGTAATGAAAAACTGTTTTTT
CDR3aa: CASSGGTLGNEKLFF

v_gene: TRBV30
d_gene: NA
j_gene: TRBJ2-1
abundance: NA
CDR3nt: TGTGCCTGGAGTGTACGAGGAAGCTCCTACAATGAGCAGTTCTTC
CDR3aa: CAWSVRGSSYNEQFF

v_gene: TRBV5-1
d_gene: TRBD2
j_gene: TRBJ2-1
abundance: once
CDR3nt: TGCGCCAGCAGCTTGGGACTAGCGGGCCCTTACAATGAGCAGTTCTTC
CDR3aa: CASSLGLAGPYNEQFF

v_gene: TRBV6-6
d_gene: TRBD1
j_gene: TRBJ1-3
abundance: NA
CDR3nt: TGTGCCAGCAGTCCGGACAGGGTAGCCAACACCATATATTTT
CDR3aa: CASSPDRVANTIYF

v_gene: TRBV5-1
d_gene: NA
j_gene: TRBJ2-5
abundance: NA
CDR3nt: TGCGCCAGCAGCTTGGGGGATCTGGCCGGAGAGACCCAGTACTTC
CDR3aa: CASSLGDLAGETQYF

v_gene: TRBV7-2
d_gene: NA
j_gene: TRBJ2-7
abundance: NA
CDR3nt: TGTGCCAGCAGCCCCAGGCCGGCTAGCGAGCAGTACTTC
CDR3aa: CASSPRPASEQYF

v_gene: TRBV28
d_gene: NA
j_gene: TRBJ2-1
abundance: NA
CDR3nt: TGTGCCAGCAGTCTAGAGCGGAGGGGGCAGTTCTTC
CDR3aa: CASSLERRGQFF

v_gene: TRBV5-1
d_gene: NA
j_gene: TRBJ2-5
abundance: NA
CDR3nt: TGCGCCAGCAGCTTGGTACCGACTGGCGGGGAGACCCAGTACTTC
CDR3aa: CASSLVPTGGETQYF

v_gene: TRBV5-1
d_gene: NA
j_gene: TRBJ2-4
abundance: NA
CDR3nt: TGCGCCAGCAGCTTGGTGGCAGGCGGGCCAAACATTCAGTACTTC
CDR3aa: CASSLVAGGPNIQYF

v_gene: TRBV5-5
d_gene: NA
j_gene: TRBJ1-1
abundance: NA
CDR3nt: TGTGCCAGCAGCTTGGCCGTCGAGCAACCTGAAGCTTTCTTT
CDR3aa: CASSLAVEQPEAFF

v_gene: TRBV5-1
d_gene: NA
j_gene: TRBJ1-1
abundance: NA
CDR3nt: TGCGCCAGCAGCTTGGGGCGGGGTACTGAAGCTTTCTTT
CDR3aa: CASSLGRGTEAFF

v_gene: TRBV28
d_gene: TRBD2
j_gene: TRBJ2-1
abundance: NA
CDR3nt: TGTGCCAGCAGTCCCCCCGGGGGGGCCTATGAGCAGTTCTTC
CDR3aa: CASSPPGGAYEQFF

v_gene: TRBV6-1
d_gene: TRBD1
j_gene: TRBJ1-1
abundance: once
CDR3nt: TGTGCCAGCAGTGGGGATCGGACAGGGGAGAACACTGAAGCTTTCTTT
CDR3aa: CASSGDRTGENTEAFF

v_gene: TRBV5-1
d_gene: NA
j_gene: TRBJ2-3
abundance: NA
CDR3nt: TGCGCCAGCAGCTCGGCCCCTACAGATACGCAGTATTTT
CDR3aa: CASSSAPTDTQYF

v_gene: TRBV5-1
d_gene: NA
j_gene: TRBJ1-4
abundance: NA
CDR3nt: TGCGCCAGCAGCTTGGACTCTCCAGGGGAAAAACTGTTTTTT
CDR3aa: CASSLDSPGEKLFF

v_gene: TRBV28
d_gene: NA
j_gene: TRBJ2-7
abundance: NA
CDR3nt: TGTGCCACCCTTCAGGACTGGCTAGTTCGCGAGCAGTACTTC
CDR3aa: CATLQDWLVREQYF

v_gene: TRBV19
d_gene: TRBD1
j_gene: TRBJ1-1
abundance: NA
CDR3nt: TGTGCCAGTAGTATAGGGGGACAGCTAACTGAAGCTTTCTTT
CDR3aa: CASSIGGQLTEAFF

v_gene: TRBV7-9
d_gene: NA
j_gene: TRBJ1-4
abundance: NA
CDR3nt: TGTGCCAGCAGCTACCAGGCAACTAATGAAAAACTGTTTTTT
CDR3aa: CASSYQATNEKLFF

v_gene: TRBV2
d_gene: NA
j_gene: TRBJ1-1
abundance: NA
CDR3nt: TGTGCCAGCAGTGTACAGGCGGGGACTGAAGCTTTCTTT
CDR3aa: CASSVQAGTEAFF

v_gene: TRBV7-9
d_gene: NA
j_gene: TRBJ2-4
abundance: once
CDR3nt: TGTGCCAGCAGCTTAGGGACTCCTGGTATAGGGGGAGCCAAAAACATTCAGTACTTC
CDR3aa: CASSLGTPGIGGAKNIQYF

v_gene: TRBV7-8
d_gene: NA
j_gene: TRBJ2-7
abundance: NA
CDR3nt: TGTGCCAGCAGCTTAGCGCTCGGAACCTACTCCTACGAGCAGTACTTC
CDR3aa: CASSLALGTYSYEQYF

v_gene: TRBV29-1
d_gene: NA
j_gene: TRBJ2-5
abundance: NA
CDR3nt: TGCAGCGTTGAGTCCAGGGCCCAAGAGACCCAGTACTTC
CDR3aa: CSVESRAQETQYF

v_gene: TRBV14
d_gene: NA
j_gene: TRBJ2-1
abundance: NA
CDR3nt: TGTGCCAGCGGGGCTAGAGATTCCTACAATGAGCAGTTCTTC
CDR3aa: CASGARDSYNEQFF

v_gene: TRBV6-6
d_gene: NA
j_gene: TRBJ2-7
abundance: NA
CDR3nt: TGTGCCAGCAGTTACGTCGGGGCTGAATCCGGGCAGTACTTC
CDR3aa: CASSYVGAESGQYF

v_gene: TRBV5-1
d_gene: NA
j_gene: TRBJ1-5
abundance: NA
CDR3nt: TGCGCCAGCAGCTTGGAGGGTGACAATCAGCCCCAGCATTTT
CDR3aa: CASSLEGDNQPQHF

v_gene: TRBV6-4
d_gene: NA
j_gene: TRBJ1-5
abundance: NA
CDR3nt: TGTGCCAGCAGTGAATCGGGGGCGGGCCAGCCCCAGCATTTT
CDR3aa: CASSESGAGQPQHF

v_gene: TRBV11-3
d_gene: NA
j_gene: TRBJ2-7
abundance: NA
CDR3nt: TGTGCCAGCAGCTTAGGCGGGATCTCCTACGAGCAGTACTTC
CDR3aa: CASSLGGISYEQYF

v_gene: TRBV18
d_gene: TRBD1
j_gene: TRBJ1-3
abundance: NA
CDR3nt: TGTGCCAGCTCACCTCTACTGACAGGGGTCCCCTCCTCTGGAAACACCATATATTTT
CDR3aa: CASSPLLTGVPSSGNTIYF

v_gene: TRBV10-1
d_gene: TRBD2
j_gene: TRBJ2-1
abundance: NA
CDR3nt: TGCGCCAGCAGTGAGTCGACTAGCGGGAGTGGGGATGAGCAGTTCTTC
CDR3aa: CASSESTSGSGDEQFF

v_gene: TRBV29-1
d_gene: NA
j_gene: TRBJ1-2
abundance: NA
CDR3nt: TGCAGCGTTGGGGTCAACTATGGCTACACCTTC
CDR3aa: CSVGVNYGYTF

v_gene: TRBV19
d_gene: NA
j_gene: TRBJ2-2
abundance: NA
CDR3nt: TGTGCCAGCCGGGACAATCCGAACACCGGGGAGCTGTTTTTT
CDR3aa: CASRDNPNTGELFF

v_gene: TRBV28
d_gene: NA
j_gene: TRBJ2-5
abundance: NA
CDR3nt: TGTGCCAGCAGTACAGGGTTTAAGACCCAGTACTTC
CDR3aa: CASSTGFKTQYF

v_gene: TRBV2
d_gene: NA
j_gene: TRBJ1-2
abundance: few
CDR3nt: TGTGCCAGCAGTGAAGTAGCCTATGGCTACACCTTC
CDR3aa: CASSEVAYGYTF

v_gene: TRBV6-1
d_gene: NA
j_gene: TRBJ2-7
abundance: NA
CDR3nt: TGTGCCAGCAGTGAGGCAGGTCTAACCTACGAGCAGTACTTC
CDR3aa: CASSEAGLTYEQYF

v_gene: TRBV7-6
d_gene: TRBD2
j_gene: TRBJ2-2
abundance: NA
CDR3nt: TGTGCCAGCAGCTCCCGAAGGACTAGCGGGAGTGGGATGGGTCCCGGGGAGCTGTTTTTT
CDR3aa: CASSSRRTSGSGMGPGELFF

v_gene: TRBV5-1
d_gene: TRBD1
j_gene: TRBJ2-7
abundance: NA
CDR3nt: TGCGCCAGCAGCTCCTTAGAACAGGGGGCCGAGCAGTACTTC
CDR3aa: CASSSLEQGAEQYF

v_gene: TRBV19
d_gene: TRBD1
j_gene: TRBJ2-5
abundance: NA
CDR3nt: TGTGCCAGTAGTAGAGGGGGGACAGGGGATGGAGAGACCCAGTACTTC
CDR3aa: CASSRGGTGDGETQYF

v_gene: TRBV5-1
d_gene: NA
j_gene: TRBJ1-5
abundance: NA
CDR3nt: TGCGCCAGCAGCCTGACAGGAAGCAATCAGCCCCAGCATTTT
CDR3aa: CASSLTGSNQPQHF

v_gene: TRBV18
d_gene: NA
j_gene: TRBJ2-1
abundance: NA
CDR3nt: TGTGCCAGCTCAACCACCGATAGGGGTGAGCAGTTCTTC
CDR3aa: CASSTTDRGEQFF

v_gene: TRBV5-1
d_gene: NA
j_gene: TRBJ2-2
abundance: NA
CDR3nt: TGCGCCAGCAGCCGGATCGGAACCGGGGAGCTGTTTTTT
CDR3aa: CASSRIGTGELFF

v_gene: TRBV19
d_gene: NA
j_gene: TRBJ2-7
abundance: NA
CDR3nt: TGTGCCAGTAGTCGGGGCTACGAGCAGTACTTC
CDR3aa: CASSRGYEQYF